One sample yielded the 25 T cell receptor beta chains listed below, sequenced in a study of cytomegalovirus exposure and HLA in healthy donors. The assay was immunoSEQ multiplex PCR, and TCRdb's table has in-frame clones only and misses some. The sample carries around 220,000 clones, roughly 84% recorded once. Sequencing was carried out using PBMCs. The receptor set was obtained from a woman aged 25-40 years in good health and CMV-seropositive.

This chain uses TRBV2 with TRBJ2-7; D is unresolved. V lost 4 bases to trimming and J lost 1 base, with 11 bases between them. Germline CDR1 SNHLY, CDR2 FYNNEI. This CDR3 spans 14 amino acids. The CDR3: CASSATHASYEQYF. The CDR3 nucleotides are TGTGCCAGCAGTGCGACTCACGCATCCTACGAGCAGTACTTC.

The chain employs TRBV5-1 and TRBJ2-7, with D possibly being TRBD1 (6 bases). The V and J ends lost 3 bases and 2 bases respectively, with 9 bases between them. This CDR3 is built from 13 residues. Germline values: CDR1 SGHRS, CDR2 YFSETQ. The CDR3 region has the DNA TGCGCCAGCAGCTCGGACAGAACCTACGAGCAGTACTTC. Protein: CASSSDRTYEQYF.

This rearrangement joins TRBV28 to TRBJ2-7; TRBD1 or TRBD2 may be the D gene (5 bases each). V lost 5 bases to trimming and J lost 6 bases, with 14 bases between them. CDR1 MDHEN and CDR2 SYDVKM come from the germline V gene. The CDR3 is 13 residues long. The DNA of the CDR3 is TGTGCCAGCAGTCCGGGGCCGGGCCGCGAGCAGTACTTC. It encodes CASSPGPGREQYF.

This chain links TRBV2 with TRBJ2-3, with 10 positions matching TRBD2. The V segment lost 6 bases and the J segment 0 bases; nucleotides outside the gene matches: 0. This CDR3 spans 14 amino acids. The germline CDR1 and CDR2 sequences are SNHLY and FYNNEI. The DNA of the CDR3 is TGTGCCAGCAGGACTAGCGGGAGCACAGATACGCAGTATTTT. It specifies CASRTSGSTDTQYF.

V usage is TRBV4-1 and J usage is TRBJ2-1; 12 bases map to TRBD2. The CDR3 extends over 17 amino acids. After removal of 3 bases from V and 1 base from J, the junction contained 4 bases not matched to a gene. Looked up from germline, CDR1 is MGHRA and CDR2 is YSYEKL. The CDR3 DNA reads TGCGCCAGCAGCCACCTACTAGCGGGAGGTTCCTACAATGAGCAGTTCTTC. The encoded protein is CASSHLLAGGSYNEQFF.

The rearrangement joins TRBV18 to TRBJ1-5; D not resolved. CDR1 and CDR2 (germline): KGHSH, LQKENI. V was shortened by 1 base and J by 2 bases, with 6 bases between the two germline ends. The CDR3 is 14 amino acids. CDR3: CASSPRGGNQPQHF. The CDR3, as DNA: TGTGCCAGCTCACCACGCGGAGGCAATCAGCCCCAGCATTTT.

The gene calls are TRBV5-1 and TRBJ2-1; D remains ambiguous. Germline loops: CDR1 SGHRS, CDR2 YFSETQ. The CDR3 contains 12 residues. Deletions cut 0 bases from V and 8 bases from J, with 6 bases between. CDR3 sequence: CASSLAGHEQFF. The CDR3 DNA reads TGCGCCAGCAGCTTGGCCGGTCATGAGCAGTTCTTC.

The chain employs TRBV27 and TRBJ2-7; 8 nucleotides line up with TRBD1. The CDR3 runs to 17 residues. Trimming removed 8 bases from V and 2 bases from J; junction bases left unmatched: 17. Germline-derived CDR1 and CDR2 are MNHEY and SMNVEV (reference sequence). CDR3 DNA: TGTGCCAGCGGATTAACGTACAGGGGGAAGCCTCCCTACGAGCAGTACTTC. As protein: CASGLTYRGKPPYEQYF.

The chain employs TRBV27 and TRBJ1-3; 9 nucleotides match TRBD1. Per germline, CDR1 MNHEY and CDR2 SMNVEV (reference sequence). CDR3 length: 16 residues. With 5 bases clipped from V and 2 bases from J, the junction kept 7 bases outside the gene matches. CDR3 bases: TGTGCCAGCAGTCGAACAGGGGGCTTTGCTGGAAACACCATATATTTT. Its protein product is CASSRTGGFAGNTIYF.

This sequence joins TRBV6-5 and TRBJ1-5; D is possibly TRBD1 (5 bases). CDR1 is MNHEY, CDR2 SVGAGI, per germline. Trimming left V 6 bases short and J 3 bases short, with 15 bases between. This CDR3 spans 15 amino acids. The CDR3 spells CASSPGTGVNQPQHF. The CDR3 DNA is TGTGCCAGCAGCCCAGGGACCGGTGTCAATCAGCCCCAGCATTTT.

V is TRBV15 and J is TRBJ2-7, with 10 bases lining up with TRBD2. This CDR3 has 16 residues. The ends lost 1 base at V and 0 bases at J; junction bases unmatched: 3. Germline loops: CDR1 LNHNV, CDR2 YYDKDF (reference sequence). Here the CDR3 DNA reads TGTGCCACCAGCAGAGGGCTAGCGGGAGTCTCCTACGAGCAGTACTTC. Translating gives CATSRGLAGVSYEQYF.

This chain uses TRBV7-2 with TRBJ2-1; D unresolved. The CDR3 consists of 14 residues. V shed 3 bases and J shed 4 bases, with 10 bases lying between them. Germline V gives CDR1 SGHTA, CDR2 FQGNSA. The CDR3 loop reads CASSLGLVYNEQFF. CDR3 DNA sequence: TGTGCCAGCAGCTTGGGCCTAGTTTACAATGAGCAGTTCTTC. The complete variable domain, with remaining parts taken from reference TRBV7-2 and TRBJ2-1, reads GAGVSQSPSNKVTEKGKDVELRCDPISGHTALYWYRQSLGQGLEFLIYFQGNSAPDKSGLPSDRFSAERTGGSVSTLTIQRTQQEDSAVYLCASSLGLVYNEQFFGPGTRLTVL.

The chain combines TRBV10-3 with TRBJ1-2, with D maybe TRBD1 (5 bases). Trimming removed 3 bases at V and 0 bases at J, with 11 bases between. Per germline, CDR1 ENHRY and CDR2 SYGVKD. The CDR3 sequence is 15 residues long. The CDR3 protein is CAISEGTSANYGYTF. CDR3 nucleotides: TGTGCCATCAGTGAAGGGACCAGTGCTAACTATGGCTACACCTTC.

This clone was observed a few times. J is TRBJ2-2 and V is TRBV28; no definite D call. Between the trimmed V and J ends, which lost 4 bases and 0 bases, there was a span of 3 bases. Germline loops: CDR1 MDHEN, CDR2 SYDVKM. This CDR3 spans 13 amino acids. CDR3 in amino acids: CASSWTNTGELFF. The CDR3 coding sequence is TGTGCCAGCAGTTGGACGAACACCGGGGAGCTGTTTTTT.

The rearrangement links TRBV2 to TRBJ2-7; 9 nucleotides match TRBD2. The CDR3 contains 14 residues. CDR1 is SNHLY, CDR2 FYNNEI, per germline. The ends lost 4 bases at V and 5 bases at J; junction bases unmatched: 6. This chain's CDR3 is CASSAGSGSHEQYF. Here the CDR3 DNA reads TGTGCCAGCAGTGCAGGTAGCGGGAGCCACGAGCAGTACTTC.

The table lists this clone with a count of one. The V and J genes are TRBV7-2 and TRBJ2-7; a weak D match, TRBD1 (6 bases). The V end was cut by 6 bases, the J end by 6 bases, with 21 bases between. The germline CDR1 and CDR2 sequences are SGHTA and FQGNSA. The length of the CDR3 is 15 residues. This CDR3 reads CASRSQGQPEGEQYF. The CDR3 DNA is TGTGCCAGCAGGTCTCAGGGGCAACCTGAGGGCGAGCAGTACTTC.

The chain joins TRBV15 to TRBJ2-7, with D possibly being TRBD1 or TRBD2 (5 bases each). V lost 0 bases, J lost 4 bases, and 10 bases lay in between. CDR1 and CDR2 from the germline V gene are LNHNV and YYDKDF (reference sequence). The CDR3 spans 14 residues. This CDR3 is CATSRDRGLYEQYF. CDR3 in DNA: TGTGCCACCAGCAGAGACCGGGGCCTGTACGAGCAGTACTTC. Combining the CDR3 with reference TRBV15 and TRBJ2-7 gives the whole variable domain DAMVIQNPRYQVTQFGKPVTLSCSQTLNHNVMYWYQQKSSQAPKLLFHYYDKDFNNEADTPDNFQSRRPNTSFCFLDIRSPGLGDTAMYLCATSRDRGLYEQYFGPGTRLTVT.

The count of this clone is one. This rearrangement joins TRBV10-3 to TRBJ1-3, with D maybe TRBD1 (5 bases). V was pared by 0 bases and J by 0 bases, with 6 bases between. The germline V gene encodes CDR1 ENHRY and CDR2 SYGVKD. The CDR3 is 15 amino acids. This CDR3 is CAISESQASGNTIYF. CDR3 DNA: TGTGCCATCAGTGAGTCACAGGCCTCTGGAAACACCATATATTTT.

This clone was recorded only once. This chain uses TRBV29-1 with TRBJ1-2; D unclear. Trimming left V 3 bases short and J 7 bases short, with 9 bases between. The CDR3 contains 11 residues. Per germline, CDR1 SQVTM and CDR2 ANQGSEA. The CDR3 is CSVEARSGYTF. The CDR3 nucleotides read TGCAGCGTTGAGGCCCGGTCTGGCTACACCTTC.

In its sample, this clone was seen once. DNA of the CDR3: TGTGCCTGGAGTACGGGAGGGTCCTACGAGCAGTACTTC. Its translation is CAWSTGGSYEQYF. The chain has TRBV30 and TRBJ2-7; 8 bases match TRBD2. Germline trimming cut 2 bases from V and 1 base from J; bases unmatched to any gene: 1. This CDR3 region has 13 residues. Germline V lookup: CDR1 GTSNPN, CDR2 SVGIG (reference sequence).

The chain uses TRBV6-5 and TRBJ2-7; TRBD2 aligns across 9 bases. V lost 0 bases to trimming and J lost 2 bases; unmatched junction nucleotides: 2. This CDR3 comprises 15 residues. Germline assignment: CDR1 MNHEY and CDR2 SVGAGI. The CDR3 DNA reads as TGTGCCAGCAGTTACTCGATAGCGGGGGCCTACGAGCAGTACTTC. Protein: CASSYSIAGAYEQYF.

This clone is a singleton in its sample. The V and J genes are TRBV27 and TRBJ1-1, with D perhaps TRBD1 (5 bases). CDR3 length equals 14 residues. CDR1 is MNHEY, CDR2 SMNVEV, per germline (reference sequence). V was shortened by 8 bases and J by 3 bases, with 16 bases between the two germline ends. The CDR3: CASYPLGADTEAFF. The CDR3 bases are TGTGCCAGCTATCCCCTCGGGGCGGACACTGAAGCTTTCTTT.

V is TRBV9 and J is TRBJ2-1, with 8 bases matching TRBD2. CDR1 and CDR2 from the germline V gene are SGDLS and YYNGEE. The CDR3 extends over 15 amino acids. V lost 0 bases to trimming and J lost 10 bases; unmatched junction nucleotides: 9. Written as DNA, the CDR3 is TGTGCCAGCAGCGTAGATTTGGCGGGAGGACAAGAGCAGTTCTTC. Protein: CASSVDLAGGQEQFF.

The rearrangement links TRBV25-1 to TRBJ2-7; D is unresolved. Looked up from germline, CDR1 is MGHDK and CDR2 is SYGVNS. Trimming cost V 3 bases and J 3 bases, with 9 bases left between them. This CDR3 spans 13 amino acids. The CDR3 region has the DNA TGTGCCAGCAGTGATCCCGGCCACTACGAGCAGTACTTC. Its protein product is CASSDPGHYEQYF.

This sequence joins TRBV29-1 and TRBJ2-4; D is perhaps TRBD1 (7 bases). Germline CDR1 SQVTM, CDR2 ANQGSEA. CDR3 length equals 16 residues. V lost 0 bases, J lost 0 bases, and 12 bases lay in between. The CDR3 DNA reads TGCAGCGTTGAAGAGCAGGGGGGTGAAGCCAAAAACATTCAGTACTTC. Translation: CSVEEQGGEAKNIQYF. Based on the CDR3 plus reference TRBV29-1 and TRBJ2-4, the full variable domain is SAVISQKPSRDICQRGTSLTIQCQVDSQVTMMFWYRQQPGQSLTLIATANQGSEATYESGFVIDKFPISRPNLTFSTLTVSNMSPEDSSIYLCSVEEQGGEAKNIQYFGAGTRLSVL.